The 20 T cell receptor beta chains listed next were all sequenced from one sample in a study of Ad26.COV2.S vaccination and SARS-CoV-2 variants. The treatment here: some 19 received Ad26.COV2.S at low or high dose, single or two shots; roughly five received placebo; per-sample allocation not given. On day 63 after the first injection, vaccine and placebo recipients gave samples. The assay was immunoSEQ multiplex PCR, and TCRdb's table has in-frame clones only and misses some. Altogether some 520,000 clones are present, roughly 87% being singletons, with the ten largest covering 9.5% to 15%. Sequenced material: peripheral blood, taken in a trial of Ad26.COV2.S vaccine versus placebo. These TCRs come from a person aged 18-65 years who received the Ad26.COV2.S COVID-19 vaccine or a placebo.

CDR3 sequence reads: CASSEVAGAQETQYF. The CDR3 coding sequence is TGTGCCAGCAGTGAAGTCGCGGGTGCCCAAGAGACCCAGTACTTC. The chain employs TRBV2 and TRBJ2-5, with D possibly being TRBD2 (5 bases). CDR1 and CDR2 from the germline V gene are SNHLY and FYNNEI. V lost 1 base to trimming and J lost 1 base, with 10 bases between them. The CDR3 consists of 15 residues.

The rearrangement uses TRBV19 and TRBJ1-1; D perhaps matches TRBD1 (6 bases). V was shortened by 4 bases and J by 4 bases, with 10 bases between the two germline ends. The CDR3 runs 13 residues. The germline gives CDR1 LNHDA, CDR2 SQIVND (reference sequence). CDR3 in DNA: TGTGCCAGTAGTACCACAGGGTCCACTGAAGCTTTCTTT. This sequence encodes CASSTTGSTEAFF.

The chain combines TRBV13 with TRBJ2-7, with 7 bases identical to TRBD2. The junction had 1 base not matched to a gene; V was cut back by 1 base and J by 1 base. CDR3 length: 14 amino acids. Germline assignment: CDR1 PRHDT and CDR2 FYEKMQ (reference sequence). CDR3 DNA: TGTGCCAGCAGCTTAGTCGGGGGGTCCTACGAGCAGTACTTC. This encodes CASSLVGGSYEQYF.

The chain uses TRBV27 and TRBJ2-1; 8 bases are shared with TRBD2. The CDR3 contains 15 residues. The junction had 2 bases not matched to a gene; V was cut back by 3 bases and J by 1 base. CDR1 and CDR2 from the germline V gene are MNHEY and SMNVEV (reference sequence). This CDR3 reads CASSFSGKSYNEQFF. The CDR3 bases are TGTGCCAGCAGTTTTAGCGGGAAATCCTACAATGAGCAGTTCTTC.

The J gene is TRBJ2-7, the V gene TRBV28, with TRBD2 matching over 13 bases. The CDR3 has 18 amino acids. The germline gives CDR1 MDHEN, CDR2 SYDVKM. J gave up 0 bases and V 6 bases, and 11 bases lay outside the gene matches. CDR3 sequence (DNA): TGTGCCAGCAGCCCCCCCGGACTAGCGGGAGCCAACTCCTACGAGCAGTACTTC. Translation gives CASSPPGLAGANSYEQYF.

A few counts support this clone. CDR3: CASSADPRGGFNEQFF. CDR3 bases: TGTGCCAGCAGCGCAGATCCCAGGGGGGGATTCAATGAGCAGTTCTTC. The V gene is TRBV9, the J gene TRBJ2-1; possibly TRBD1 or TRBD2 for D (7 bases each). Germline lookup yields CDR1 SGDLS and CDR2 YYNGEE. The V gene lost 3 bases and the J gene lost 6 bases, with 19 bases spanning the gap. The CDR3 runs 16 residues.

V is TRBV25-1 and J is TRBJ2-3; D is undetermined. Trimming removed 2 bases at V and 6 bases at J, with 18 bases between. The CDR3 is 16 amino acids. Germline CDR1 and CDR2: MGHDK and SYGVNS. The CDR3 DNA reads TGTGCCAGCAGTGAACTAATTGGGCCCCGCGCGGATACGCAGTATTTT. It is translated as CASSELIGPRADTQYF.

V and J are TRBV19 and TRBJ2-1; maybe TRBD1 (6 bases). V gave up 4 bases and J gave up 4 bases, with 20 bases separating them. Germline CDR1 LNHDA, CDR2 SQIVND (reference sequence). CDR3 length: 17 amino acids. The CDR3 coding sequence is TGTGCCAGTAGTAAGTGGGTAGGCACCCAGGGGTACAATGAGCAGTTCTTC. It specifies CASSKWVGTQGYNEQFF.

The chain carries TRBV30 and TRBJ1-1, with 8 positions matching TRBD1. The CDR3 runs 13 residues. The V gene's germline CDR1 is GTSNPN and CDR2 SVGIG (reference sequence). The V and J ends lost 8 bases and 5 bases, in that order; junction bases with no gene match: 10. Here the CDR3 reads CASATGGATEAFF. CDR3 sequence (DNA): TGTGCCAGCGCAACAGGGGGAGCGACTGAAGCTTTCTTT.

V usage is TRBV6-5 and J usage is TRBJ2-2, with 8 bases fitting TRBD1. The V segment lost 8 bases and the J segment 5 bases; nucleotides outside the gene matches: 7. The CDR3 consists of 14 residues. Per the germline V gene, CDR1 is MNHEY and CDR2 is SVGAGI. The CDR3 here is CASRLTGGTGELFF. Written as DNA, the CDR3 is TGTGCCAGCCGCCTCACAGGGGGAACCGGGGAGCTGTTTTTT.

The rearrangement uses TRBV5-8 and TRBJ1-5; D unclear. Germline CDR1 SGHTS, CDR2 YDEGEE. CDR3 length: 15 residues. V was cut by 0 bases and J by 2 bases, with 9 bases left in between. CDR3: CASSLAGVGNQPQHF. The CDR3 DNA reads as TGTGCCAGCAGCTTGGCTGGGGTAGGCAATCAGCCCCAGCATTTT.

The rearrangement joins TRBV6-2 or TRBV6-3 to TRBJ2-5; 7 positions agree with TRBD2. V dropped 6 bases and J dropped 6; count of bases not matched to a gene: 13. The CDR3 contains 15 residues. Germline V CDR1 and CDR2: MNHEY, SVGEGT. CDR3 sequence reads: CASSSGGTAIKTQYF. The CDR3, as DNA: TGTGCCAGCAGCTCGGGGGGAACTGCAATAAAGACCCAGTACTTC.

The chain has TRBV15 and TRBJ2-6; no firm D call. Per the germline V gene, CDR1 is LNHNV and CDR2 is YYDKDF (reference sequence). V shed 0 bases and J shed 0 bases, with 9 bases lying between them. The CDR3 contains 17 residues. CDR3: CATSREVMSSGANVLTF. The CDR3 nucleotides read TGTGCCACCAGCAGAGAGGTAATGAGCTCTGGGGCCAACGTCCTGACTTTC.

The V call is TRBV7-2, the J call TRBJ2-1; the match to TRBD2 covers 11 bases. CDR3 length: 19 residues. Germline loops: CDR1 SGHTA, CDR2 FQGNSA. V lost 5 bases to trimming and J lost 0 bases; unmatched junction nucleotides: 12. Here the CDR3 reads CASSHPRTSGSSSYNEQFF. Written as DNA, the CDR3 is TGTGCCAGCAGCCACCCACGGACTAGCGGGTCTAGCTCCTACAATGAGCAGTTCTTC. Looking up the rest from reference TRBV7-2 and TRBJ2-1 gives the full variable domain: GAGVSQSPSNKVTEKGKDVELRCDPISGHTALYWYRQSLGQGLEFLIYFQGNSAPDKSGLPSDRFSAERTGGSVSTLTIQRTQQEDSAVYLCASSHPRTSGSSSYNEQFFGPGTRLTVL.

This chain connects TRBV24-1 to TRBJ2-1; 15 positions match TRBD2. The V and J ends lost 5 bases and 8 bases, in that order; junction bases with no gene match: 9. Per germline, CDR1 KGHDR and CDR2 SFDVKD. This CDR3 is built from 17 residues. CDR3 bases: TGTGCCACCAGTGCCTTGGGGACTAGCGGGAGGAAGGATGAGCAGTTCTTC. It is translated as CATSALGTSGRKDEQFF.

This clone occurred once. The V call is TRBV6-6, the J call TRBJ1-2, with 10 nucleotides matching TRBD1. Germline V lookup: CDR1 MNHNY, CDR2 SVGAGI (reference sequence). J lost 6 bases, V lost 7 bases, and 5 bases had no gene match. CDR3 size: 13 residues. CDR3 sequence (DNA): TGTGCCAGCAAACCGGGACAGGGGCATGGCTACACCTTC. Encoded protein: CASKPGQGHGYTF.

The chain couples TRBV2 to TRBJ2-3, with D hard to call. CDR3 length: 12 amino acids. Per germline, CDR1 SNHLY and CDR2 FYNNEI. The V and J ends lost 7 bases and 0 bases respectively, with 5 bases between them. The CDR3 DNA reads TGTGCCAGCATGGGAAGCACAGATACGCAGTATTTT. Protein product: CASMGSTDTQYF.

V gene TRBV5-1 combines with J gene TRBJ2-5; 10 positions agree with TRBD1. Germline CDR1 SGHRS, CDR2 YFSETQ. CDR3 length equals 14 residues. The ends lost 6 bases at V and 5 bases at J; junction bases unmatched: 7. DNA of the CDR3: TGCGCCAGCAAACTGGGACAGGGGTATGAGACCCAGTACTTC. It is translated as CASKLGQGYETQYF.

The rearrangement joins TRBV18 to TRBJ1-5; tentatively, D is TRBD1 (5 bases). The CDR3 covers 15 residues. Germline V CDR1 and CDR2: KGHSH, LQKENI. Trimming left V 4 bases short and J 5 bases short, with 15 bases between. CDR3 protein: CASSLVARGDQPQHF. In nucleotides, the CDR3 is TGTGCCAGCTCACTCGTGGCCCGAGGGGATCAGCCCCAGCATTTT.

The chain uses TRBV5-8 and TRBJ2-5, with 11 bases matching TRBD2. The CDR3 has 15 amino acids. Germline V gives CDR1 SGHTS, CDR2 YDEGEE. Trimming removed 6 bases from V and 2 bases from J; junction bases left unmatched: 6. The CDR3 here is CASTVTSGAQETQYF. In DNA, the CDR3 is TGTGCCAGCACCGTGACTAGCGGGGCGCAAGAGACCCAGTACTTC. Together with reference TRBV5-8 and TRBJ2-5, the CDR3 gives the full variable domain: EAGVTQSPTHLIKTRGQQATLRCSPISGHTSVYWYQQALGLGLQFLLWYDEGEERNRGNFPPRFSGRQFPNYSSELNVNALELEDSALYLCASTVTSGAQETQYFGPGTRLLVL.